Below are 27 T cell receptor beta chains sequenced from a single sample in a study of OX40 agonist ivuxolimab in advanced cancers. TCRdb's table, derived via immunoSEQ multiplex PCR, lists solely in-frame clones and lacks some. This sample has more than 45,000 clones; approximately 90% occur once, and the top ten carry around half. Sequences were derived from CD4+ or CD8+ T cells sorted from blood, sampled in a trial of the OX40 agonist ivuxolimab. The source of these receptors is an adult with an advanced solid tumor such as melanoma, head and neck, liver or kidney cancer.

The V and J genes are TRBV29-1 and TRBJ2-1; 8 positions agree with TRBD1. The ends lost 7 bases at V and 10 bases at J; junction bases unmatched: 9. The CDR3 sequence is 12 residues long. CDR1 is SQVTM and CDR2 is ANQGSEA in the germline V gene. The CDR3 nucleotides are TGCAGCGCACCGACAGGGGTGGAAGAGCAGTTCTTC. As protein: CSAPTGVEEQFF.

The chain employs TRBV27 and TRBJ2-3; tentatively, D is TRBD2 (5 bases). CDR1 is MNHEY, CDR2 SMNVEV, per germline (reference sequence). Trimming left V 0 bases short and J 0 bases short, with 13 bases between. The CDR3 is 17 residues long. The CDR3 sequence is CASSLSPLAHSTDTQYF. The CDR3 DNA is TGTGCCAGCAGTTTATCCCCCCTAGCCCATAGCACAGATACGCAGTATTTT.

This chain connects TRBV19 to TRBJ2-5; D is perhaps TRBD2 (5 bases). Germline-derived CDR1 and CDR2 are LNHDA and SQIVND (reference sequence). The germline V and J ends were trimmed by 3 bases and 5 bases, with 19 bases remaining between them. This CDR3 spans 16 amino acids. CDR3 sequence reads: CASSIVGDRGGETQYF. The CDR3 DNA follows: TGTGCCAGTAGTATTGTGGGTGACCGAGGCGGGGAGACCCAGTACTTC.

The chain is built from TRBV27 and TRBJ2-3; D might be TRBD2 (5 bases). Germline loops: CDR1 MNHEY, CDR2 SMNVEV (reference sequence). V was pared by 1 base and J by 3 bases, with 14 bases between. This CDR3 region has 16 residues. The CDR3 here is CASSLYLGSTTDTQYF. CDR3 nucleotide sequence: TGTGCCAGCAGTTTATATCTAGGGAGCACTACAGATACGCAGTATTTT.

V is TRBV7-9 and J is TRBJ2-3; D not certain. This CDR3 region has 13 residues. V lost 7 bases and J lost 4, with 12 bases in between. Looked up from germline, CDR1 is SEHNR and CDR2 is FQNEAQ (reference sequence). As DNA, the CDR3 is TGTGCCAGCACCACTATTGGTGCAGATACGCAGTATTTT. This encodes CASTTIGADTQYF.

The chain links TRBV30 to TRBJ2-5; no firm D call. The germline V gene has CDR1 GTSNPN and CDR2 SVGIG (reference sequence). This CDR3 comprises 14 residues. V lost 0 bases and J 5 bases, leaving 13 bases between the germline ends. The CDR3 sequence is CAWSVGHGRETQYF. DNA for the CDR3: TGTGCCTGGAGTGTCGGGCACGGCCGGGAGACCCAGTACTTC.

This clone showed up just once. V gene TRBV30 combines with J gene TRBJ2-3; 10 bases line up with TRBD1. From germline, CDR1 is GTSNPN and CDR2 SVGIG (reference sequence). The CDR3 runs 16 residues. The trim removed 1 base at V and 7 bases at J, leaving 11 bases unmatched. In DNA form, the CDR3 reads TGTGCCTGGAGTGGTTGGGGACAGGGGCTGGGAAATACGCAGTATTTT. It yields the protein CAWSGWGQGLGNTQYF.

The chain is built from TRBV4-2 and TRBJ2-1, with a weak D call TRBD2 (6 bases). Looked up from germline, CDR1 is LGHNA and CDR2 is YNFKEQ. CDR3 length equals 13 residues. Trimming removed 0 bases from V and 10 bases from J, with 10 bases in between. CDR3 coding DNA: TGTGCCAGCAGCCAAGAGAGCGGGTGGGAGCAGTTCTTC. Its protein product is CASSQESGWEQFF.

V usage is TRBV7-8 and J usage is TRBJ2-2; no clear D. Deletions cut 10 bases from V and 4 bases from J, with 13 bases between. Germline V lookup: CDR1 SGHVS, CDR2 FQNEAQ. The CDR3 runs to 13 residues. The CDR3 loop is CATPRRSTGELFF. For the CDR3, the DNA is TGTGCCACTCCGAGACGGAGCACCGGGGAGCTGTTTTTT.

This chain uses TRBV21-1 with TRBJ1-5; TRBD1 is the table's D call, not checked against the DNA. TRBV21-1 is a listed pseudogene. This CDR3 contains 16 residues. DNA of the CDR3: TGTGCCAGCAGCAAAGGCCATTACAGGGTCAATCAGCCCCAGCATTTT. Encoded protein: CASSKGHYRVNQPQHF.

This chain links TRBV27 with TRBJ2-7; no reliable D call. Between the trimmed V and J ends, which lost 5 bases and 2 bases, there was a span of 13 bases. CDR1 and CDR2 from the germline V gene are MNHEY and SMNVEV (reference sequence). This CDR3 is 14 amino acids long. The CDR3 region is CASSARQQTYEQYF. DNA for the CDR3: TGTGCCAGCAGTGCGCGCCAACAGACCTACGAGCAGTACTTC.

The chain combines TRBV19 with TRBJ2-1; 9 nucleotides align to TRBD1. Losses at the gene ends were 3 bases for V and 7 bases for J; bases not matched to a gene: 1. This CDR3 has 13 residues. Germline CDR1 LNHDA, CDR2 SQIVND (reference sequence). In DNA, the CDR3 is TGTGCCAGTAGTATCGGACAGGGGAATGAGCAGTTCTTC. Translated, it gives CASSIGQGNEQFF.

The rearrangement links TRBV20-1 to TRBJ2-1, with unresolved D. The V end lost 5 bases, the J end lost 5 bases, and 7 bases lay between the germline ends. This CDR3 comprises 11 residues. Germline V lookup: CDR1 DFQATT, CDR2 SNEGSKA (reference sequence). The CDR3, as DNA: TGCAGTGCTTATATTAACAATGAGCAGTTCTTC. This codes for CSAYINNEQFF.

The rearrangement uses TRBV4-1 and TRBJ2-2; unclear D gene. Germline V gene sequence: CDR1 MGHRA, CDR2 YSYEKL. CDR3 length: 14 residues. Trimming cost V 1 base and J 4 bases, with 7 bases left between them. The CDR3: CASSQGWTTGELFF. CDR3 coding DNA: TGCGCCAGCAGCCAAGGGTGGACCACCGGGGAGCTGTTTTTT.

The CDR3 DNA reads TGTGCCAGCAGCTTCGACAGGTCCTACGAGCAGTACTTC. Encoded protein: CASSFDRSYEQYF. V usage is TRBV7-9 and J usage is TRBJ2-5; the D gene is possibly TRBD1 (6 bases). The J call is doubtful: the DNA matches TRBJ2-7 better. The germline V gene encodes CDR1 SEHNR and CDR2 FQNEAQ (reference sequence). There are 13 residues in the CDR3.

In regard to this clone: At one of its ends the junction is not consistent with the germline gene, which may arise from a read error. The gene calls are TRBV7-7 and TRBJ2-7; TRBD2 matches at 10 bases. The CDR3 sequence is 15 residues long. The germline V gene has CDR1 SSHAT and CDR2 FNYEAQ (reference sequence). In nucleotides, the CDR3 is TGTGCTAGCAGCCCAGCACTAGCGGGGCCCTACGAGCAGTACTTC. Amino acids: CASSPALAGPYEQYF.

The V gene is TRBV13, the J gene TRBJ2-7, with 12 bases lining up with TRBD1. V dropped 5 bases and J dropped 6; count of bases not matched to a gene: 5. CDR3 length equals 14 residues. Per germline, CDR1 PRHDT and CDR2 FYEKMQ (reference sequence). CDR3 nucleotides: TGTGCCAGCAGCCTCGGGACAGGGGGCACCGAGCAGTACTTC. It specifies CASSLGTGGTEQYF.

This clone appeared a single time. The rearrangement links TRBV7-2 to TRBJ2-1, with 9 bases fitting TRBD2. The CDR3 spans 15 residues. The V and J ends lost 5 bases and 4 bases, in that order; junction bases with no gene match: 6. Germline V lookup: CDR1 SGHTA, CDR2 FQGNSA. CDR3 loop: CASSEGSGGYNEQFF. The CDR3 region has the DNA TGTGCCAGCAGCGAGGGTAGCGGGGGTTACAATGAGCAGTTCTTC.

This chain links TRBV28 with TRBJ2-7, with 8 bases aligning to TRBD2. Germline V gives CDR1 MDHEN, CDR2 SYDVKM. After removal of 5 bases from V and 1 base from J, the junction contained 16 bases not matched to a gene. This CDR3 comprises 18 residues. The CDR3 DNA follows: TGTGCCAGCAGTCTCCCCACCGGCCTTGCGGGGGGTTCCTACGAGCAGTACTTC. Residues: CASSLPTGLAGGSYEQYF.

The chain recombines TRBV11-3 with TRBJ2-4; the D is unclear. CDR1 is SGHNT and CDR2 is YENEEA in the germline V gene. CDR3 length: 16 amino acids. Between the trimmed V and J ends, which lost 3 bases and 5 bases, there was a span of 17 bases. The CDR3 region has the DNA TGTGCCAGCAGCTTTAGTGATAGGCAAAGAGAAAACATTCAGTACTTC. It encodes CASSFSDRQRENIQYF.

V gene TRBV19 combines with J gene TRBJ2-3; TRBD2 matches 11 bases. CDR3 length equals 15 residues. Per the germline V gene, CDR1 is LNHDA and CDR2 is SQIVND (reference sequence). V was pared by 8 bases and J by 3 bases, with 7 bases of the junction left unmatched. In DNA form, the CDR3 reads TGTGCCAGTGGATTGACTAGCGGGACTACAGATACGCAGTATTTT. It specifies CASGLTSGTTDTQYF.

The chain links TRBV7-9 to TRBJ2-7; D remains ambiguous. This CDR3 spans 14 amino acids. The V gene's germline CDR1 is SEHNR and CDR2 FQNEAQ (reference sequence). V dropped 5 bases and J dropped 3 bases, with 14 bases sitting between them. The CDR3 region has the DNA TGTGCCAGCAGCGCGGACCTGGCCCGCTACGAGCAGTACTTC. It translates to CASSADLARYEQYF.

The chain joins TRBV9 to TRBJ2-3, with D maybe TRBD1 (6 bases). Trimming left V 2 bases short and J 2 bases short, with 15 bases between. The CDR3 contains 16 residues. CDR1 and CDR2 from the germline V gene are SGDLS and YYNGEE. The CDR3 here is CASSVTTGGVTDTQYF. For the CDR3, the DNA is TGTGCCAGCAGCGTCACGACAGGTGGGGTCACAGATACGCAGTATTTT.

J is TRBJ1-5 and V is TRBV19; D might be TRBD1 (5 bases). CDR1 is LNHDA, CDR2 SQIVND, per germline (reference sequence). This CDR3 spans 15 amino acids. With 5 bases removed from V and 7 bases from J, the gap between germline ends came to 18 bases. The DNA of the CDR3 is TGTGCCAGTAGTTCGACAGCCTTGGTTCTACAGCCCCAGCATTTT. This codes for CASSSTALVLQPQHF.

CDR3 nucleotide sequence: TGCGCCGGACCACAGGTAAATGAAAAACTGTTTTTT. It encodes CAGPQVNEKLFF. The genes are TRBV23-1 and TRBJ1-4, with D possibly TRBD1 on 5 matching bases. TRBV23-1 is an open reading frame, and its role is uncertain. Trimming pared 11 bases from V and 5 bases from J, leaving 12 bases between. This CDR3 spans 12 amino acids.

This clone has a handful of counts. The genes are TRBV4-1 and TRBJ1-5; 9 bases are shared with TRBD1. The CDR3 is made up of 15 amino acids. Germline V CDR1 and CDR2: MGHRA, YSYEKL. Germline trimming cut 3 bases from V and 5 bases from J; bases unmatched to any gene: 5. CDR3 bases: TGCGCCAGCAGCCATGAACAGGGGGCCTATCAGCCCCAGCATTTT. Amino acid sequence: CASSHEQGAYQPQHF.

In DNA, the CDR3 is TGCGCCAGCAGCCGGGACAGGGGCGACTGGGAGCAGTACTTC. This encodes CASSRDRGDWEQYF. This chain uses TRBV4-1 with TRBJ2-7, with 10 bases aligning to TRBD1. Germline V gene lookup returns CDR1 MGHRA and CDR2 YSYEKL. V lost 4 bases and J lost 7; bases outside the gene matches: 7. This CDR3 region has 14 residues.